This entry lists 32 T cell receptor beta chains sequenced from one sample in a study of T cell repertoires in cytomegalovirus infection. TCRdb reanalysed the reads using MiXCR and keeps one entry per CDR3 protein. The sample gives hundreds of thousands of distinct CDR3 sequences, around 9.1% of which show up once; less than 3% is in the top ten. Sequenced input: PBMCs. These TCRs come from a human donor in good health (CMV status not recorded). Some clones in this sample may be carry-over from other donors' samples.

Notes on this clonotype: It is likely a read error, because the conserved phenylalanine at the end of the CDR3 is missing. The rearrangement joins TRBV19 to TRBJ2-7; TRBD1 matches 10 bases. Germline V gene sequence: CDR1 LNHDA, CDR2 SQIVND (reference sequence). The V and J ends lost 9 bases and 0 bases, in that order; junction bases with no gene match: 5. The CDR3 length is 14 residues. DNA of the CDR3: TGTGCCAGCAGGACAGGGGGAAGCTCCTACGAGCAGTACATC. Its protein product is CASRTGGSSYEQYI.

J is TRBJ1-1 and V is TRBV29-1, with D unresolved. Germline CDR1 reads SQVTM; CDR2 reads ANQGSEA. This CDR3 comprises 12 residues. V was trimmed by 5 bases and J by 1 base, leaving 8 bases between them. The CDR3 region has the DNA TGCAGCGTTTTTGCATCGAACACTGAAGCTTTCTTT. Amino acid sequence: CSVFASNTEAFF.

The sample holds a few counts of this clonotype. This chain connects TRBV25-1 to TRBJ1-5; 8 nucleotides agree with TRBD1. This CDR3 has 15 residues. The ends lost 5 bases at V and 6 bases at J; junction bases unmatched: 9. Germline loops: CDR1 MGHDK, CDR2 SYGVNS. CDR3 nucleotide sequence: TGTGCCAGCAGTCCCGGGCAGGGGGCGATTCAGCCCCAGCATTTT. Encoded protein: CASSPGQGAIQPQHF.

This clonotype occurred many times. This chain links TRBV7-9 with TRBJ2-7, with D possibly TRBD1 on 5 matching bases. With 1 base removed from V and 4 bases from J, the gap between germline ends came to 5 bases. Germline V gives CDR1 SEHNR, CDR2 FQNEAQ (reference sequence). The CDR3 totals 12 residues. The CDR3 sequence: CASSLGTYEQYV. Here the CDR3 DNA reads TGTGCCAGCAGCTTAGGGACATACGAGCAGTACGTC.

The table lists this clonotype with many counts. This chain connects TRBV6-5 to TRBJ2-2, with TRBD1 as a possible D gene (5 bases). CDR1 is MNHEY, CDR2 SVGAGI, per germline. The CDR3 has 11 amino acids. V was cut by 7 bases and J by 6 bases, with 6 bases left in between. The CDR3 region is CASKGSGELFF. Written as DNA, the CDR3 is TGTGCCAGCAAGGGGTCCGGGGAGCTGTTTTTT.

This clonotype appeared many times. This sequence joins TRBV20-1 and TRBJ1-5; 9 bases align to TRBD1. CDR3 length equals 16 residues. V lost 6 bases and J lost 6; bases outside the gene matches: 15. CDR1 is DFQATT and CDR2 is SNEGSKA in the germline V gene (reference sequence). The chain's CDR3 is CSAVDRAGTGSQPQHF. Here the CDR3 DNA reads TGCAGTGCCGTAGATCGTGCCGGGACAGGGTCTCAGCCCCAGCATTTT.

The chain couples TRBV20-1 to TRBJ2-7; 9 bases are shared with TRBD1. V was pared by 4 bases and J by 1 base, with 5 bases of the junction left unmatched. The CDR3 spans 14 residues. CDR1 DFQATT and CDR2 SNEGSKA come from the germline V gene (reference sequence). This CDR3 is CSAITGTGSYEQYF. The CDR3 nucleotides are TGCAGTGCTATAACCGGGACAGGGTCCTACGAGCAGTACTTC.

There are many counts of this clonotype. The chain links TRBV10-3 to TRBJ2-7, with 9 bases fitting TRBD1. V was pared by 8 bases and J by 0 bases, with 5 bases of the junction left unmatched. In germline, CDR1 is ENHRY, CDR2 SYGVKD. The CDR3 length is 14 residues. The CDR3 DNA is TGTGCCATCGAGGACAGGGGTGACTCCTACGAGCAGTACTTC. Protein sequence: CAIEDRGDSYEQYF.

V gene TRBV29-1 combines with J gene TRBJ2-2, with TRBD2 as a possible D gene (6 bases). V lost 3 bases and J 4 bases, leaving 9 bases between the germline ends. Germline-derived CDR1 and CDR2 are SQVTM and ANQGSEA. The CDR3 has 13 amino acids. The CDR3 sequence is CSVDRECTGELFF. Here the CDR3 DNA reads TGCAGCGTTGATCGGGAGTGCACCGGGGAGCTGTTTTTT.

This clonotype has ten or more counts. The V call is TRBV2, the J call TRBJ1-5; D is perhaps TRBD1 (5 bases). V gave up 1 base and J gave up 4 bases, with 11 bases separating them. The CDR3 has 15 residues. CDR1 SNHLY and CDR2 FYNNEI come from the germline V gene. The CDR3 DNA sequence: TGTGCCAGCAGTGAAGTCGTGACAGCGAATCAGCCCCAGCATTTT. It translates to CASSEVVTANQPQHF.

This clonotype was seen a few times. The chain joins TRBV20-1 to TRBJ2-5; no firm D call. V shed 5 bases and J shed 4 bases, with 17 bases lying between them. The CDR3 consists of 14 residues. CDR1 and CDR2 from the germline V gene are DFQATT and SNEGSKA (reference sequence). CDR3 residues: CSADPAGARETQYF. DNA of the CDR3: TGCAGTGCTGACCCCGCAGGAGCTCGAGAGACCCAGTACTTC.

This clonotype was found many times. The chain recombines TRBV19 with TRBJ2-7, with D perhaps matching TRBD1 (6 bases). Germline loops: CDR1 LNHDA, CDR2 SQIVND (reference sequence). CDR3 length: 14 amino acids. Deletions cut 6 bases from V and 0 bases from J, with 12 bases between. Here the CDR3 DNA reads TGTGCCAGTAGCCTGACAGGACCCTCCTACGAGCAGTACTTC. Translated, it gives CASSLTGPSYEQYF. The variable domain in full, with the rest retrieved from reference TRBV19 and TRBJ2-7, is DGGITQSPKYLFRKEGQNVTLSCEQNLNHDAMYWYRQDPGQGLRLIYYSQIVNDFQKGDIAEGYSVSREKKESFPLTVTSAQKNPTAFYLCASSLTGPSYEQYFGPGTRLTVT.

This clonotype was detected many times. DNA for the CDR3: TGTGCCAGCAGCCTAATTATGGGATCTTTTACAGATACGCAGTATTTT. Amino acid sequence: CASSLIMGSFTDTQYF. V usage is TRBV7-2 and J usage is TRBJ2-3; D is unclear. This CDR3 has 16 residues. V dropped 5 bases and J dropped 3 bases, with 18 bases sitting between them. Germline CDR1 reads SGHTA; CDR2 reads FQGNSA.

This clonotype has ten or more counts. J is TRBJ1-6 and V is TRBV28; weak D call: TRBD1 (6 bases). Trimming removed 7 bases from V and 6 bases from J, with 13 bases in between. The CDR3 totals 14 residues. Germline values: CDR1 MDHEN, CDR2 SYDVKM. In DNA, the CDR3 is TGTGCCAGCACCCCCGGACAGCGTAATTCACCCCTCCACTTT. Encoded protein: CASTPGQRNSPLHF.

This clonotype has a handful of counts. The chain carries TRBV24-1 and TRBJ2-1; 8 positions match TRBD2. The ends lost 5 bases at V and 5 bases at J; junction bases unmatched: 4. CDR3 length: 14 residues. Germline V gene data show CDR1 as KGHDR and CDR2 as SFDVKD. The CDR3 spells CATSVPGGDNEQFF. The CDR3 DNA is TGTGCCACCAGTGTTCCGGGGGGGGACAATGAGCAGTTCTTC.

This clonotype was seen repeatedly, ten times or more. The CDR3 loop is CASSLRGMGGTEAFF. In DNA form, the CDR3 reads TGTGCCAGCAGTTTACGGGGGATGGGTGGCACTGAAGCTTTCTTT. The chain employs TRBV28 and TRBJ1-1; weak D call: TRBD1 (5 bases). The germline V gene has CDR1 MDHEN and CDR2 SYDVKM. There are 15 residues in the CDR3. The ends were cut back, 2 bases at V and 4 bases at J, with 14 bases in the middle. Drawing the rest from reference TRBV28 and TRBJ1-1, the complete variable domain is DVKVTQSSRYLVKRTGEKVFLECVQDMDHENMFWYRQDPGLGLRLIYFSYDVKMKEKGDIPEGYSVSREKKERFSLILESASTNQTSMYLCASSLRGMGGTEAFFGQGTRLTVV.

V and J are TRBV28 and TRBJ1-1, with D perhaps TRBD1 (5 bases). Trimming removed 10 bases at V and 7 bases at J, with 25 bases between. The CDR3 has 15 residues. Germline CDR1 reads MDHEN; CDR2 reads SYDVKM. This CDR3 reads CAIRQSSLTPLEAFF. In DNA, the CDR3 is TGTGCCATCCGACAGAGCTCCCTTACCCCCCTTGAAGCTTTCTTT. The full variable domain, completed using reference TRBV28 and TRBJ1-1, is DVKVTQSSRYLVKRTGEKVFLECVQDMDHENMFWYRQDPGLGLRLIYFSYDVKMKEKGDIPEGYSVSREKKERFSLILESASTNQTSMYLCAIRQSSLTPLEAFFGQGTRLTVV.

There are many counts of this clonotype. The genes are TRBV15 and TRBJ2-4; perhaps TRBD1 as D (6 bases). V was shortened by 2 bases and J by 0 bases, with 14 bases between the two germline ends. This CDR3 spans 17 amino acids. Germline loops: CDR1 LNHNV, CDR2 YYDKDF (reference sequence). Here the CDR3 reads CATSRRQDLSAKNIQYF. The CDR3 nucleotides are TGTGCCACCAGCAGACGACAGGACCTATCAGCCAAAAACATTCAGTACTTC.

The table lists this clonotype with many counts. The chain employs TRBV12-3 or TRBV12-4 and TRBJ2-2; D is undetermined. The CDR3 is made up of 14 amino acids. The V end was cut by 3 bases, the J end by 4 bases, with 9 bases between. CDR3 amino acids: CASSFGTSTGELFF. The CDR3 bases are TGTGCCAGCAGTTTTGGAACTTCCACCGGGGAGCTGTTTTTT.

This clonotype has at least ten counts. CDR3 sequence (DNA): TGTGCCAGCAGCTACTTCTCAGGACTAGCGGGGACCGGGGAGCTGTTTTTT. It yields the protein CASSYFSGLAGTGELFF. The V gene is TRBV14, the J gene TRBJ2-2, with TRBD2 matching 12 bases. The CDR3 loop spans 17 amino acids. Germline V gene lookup returns CDR1 SGHDN and CDR2 FVKESK. The ends lost 5 bases at V and 5 bases at J; junction bases unmatched: 9.

Only one count was recorded for this clonotype. This may be a read error: a much more frequent sequence differs by one nucleotide. The chain uses TRBV20-1 and TRBJ2-1; possible D gene TRBD1, 5 bases. The ends were cut back, 6 bases at V and 4 bases at J, with 19 bases in the middle. Per the germline V gene, CDR1 is DFQATT and CDR2 is SNEGSKA (reference sequence). This CDR3 comprises 15 residues. This CDR3 is CSARSQQGKYNEQFF. The CDR3 region has the DNA TGCAGTGCCCGGAGTCAGCAGGGAAAATACAATGAGCAGTTCTTC.

This clonotype has a count of ten or more. The chain employs TRBV7-2 and TRBJ1-2; a weak D match, TRBD1 (5 bases). Trimming took off 3 bases at V and 2 bases at J, with 19 bases between the two ends. Germline values: CDR1 SGHTA, CDR2 FQGNSA. The CDR3 length is 17 residues. The CDR3 sequence is CASSLGGGSSKNYGYTF. The CDR3 coding sequence is TGTGCCAGCAGCTTGGGCGGGGGATCCTCAAAGAACTATGGCTACACCTTC.

The chain has TRBV14 and TRBJ2-7; D not resolved. The CDR3 has 15 amino acids. The V gene's germline CDR1 is SGHDN and CDR2 FVKESK. V lost 0 bases, J lost 3 bases, and 12 bases lay in between. Here the CDR3 DNA reads TGTGCCAGCAGCCAAGAGGTAGCAGACAACTACGAGCAGTACTTC. This encodes CASSQEVADNYEQYF.

There are many counts of this clonotype. V gene TRBV7-2 combines with J gene TRBJ2-1; D is unclear. This CDR3 contains 14 residues. Per the germline V gene, CDR1 is SGHTA and CDR2 is FQGNSA. V lost 7 bases and J lost 4, with 14 bases in between. In DNA form, the CDR3 reads TGTGCCAGCACTCCGGACCCCTCTTACAATGAGCAGTTCTTC. This codes for CASTPDPSYNEQFF.

The chain uses TRBV29-1 and TRBJ1-2, with D unresolved. The V gene's germline CDR1 is SQVTM and CDR2 ANQGSEA. The CDR3 has 13 amino acids. V lost 1 base to trimming and J lost 2 bases, with 8 bases between them. CDR3 nucleotide sequence: TGCAGCGTTGAAGTCCCCGGGAACTATGGCTACACCTTC. This gives the protein CSVEVPGNYGYTF.

The gene calls are TRBV24-1 and TRBJ2-3; D is possibly TRBD1 (6 bases). Germline loops: CDR1 KGHDR, CDR2 SFDVKD. V lost 5 bases to trimming and J lost 5 bases, with 16 bases between them. There are 15 residues in the CDR3. In DNA form, the CDR3 reads TGTGCCACCAGTGGGTTGTGGGGGCGGCAAGATACGCAGTATTTT. It encodes CATSGLWGRQDTQYF.

The chain combines TRBV29-1 with TRBJ1-2; D is perhaps TRBD1 (5 bases). Trimming shortened V by 3 bases and J by 0 bases, and 11 bases separated the two germline ends. Per the germline V gene, CDR1 is SQVTM and CDR2 is ANQGSEA. This CDR3 has 14 amino acids. The CDR3 nucleotides read TGCAGCGTTGAGCCGACAGAGTCTAACTATGGCTACACCTTC. Its translation: CSVEPTESNYGYTF.

The table lists this clonotype with many counts. CDR3 in DNA: TGTGCCAGTACCCCAGGGGGGCAGCCCCAGCATTTT. It yields the protein CASTPGGQPQHF. The chain links TRBV6-2 or TRBV6-3 to TRBJ1-5; 7 bases align to TRBD1. The CDR3 is 12 residues long. V was clipped by 9 bases and J by 7 bases; unmatched bases: 6. Germline-derived CDR1 and CDR2 are MNHEY and SVGEGT.

In DNA, the CDR3 is TGCAGTGCTAGAGATATCGAGCGGGGAGACTACGAGCAGTACGTC. Amino acids: CSARDIERGDYEQYV. The chain couples TRBV20-1 to TRBJ2-7, with 7 bases matching TRBD2. The trim removed 0 bases at V and 3 bases at J, leaving 8 bases unmatched. The germline gives CDR1 DFQATT, CDR2 SNEGSKA (reference sequence). This CDR3 is built from 15 residues.

This clonotype was counted at least ten times. The chain joins TRBV7-2 to TRBJ2-5; D not resolved. The CDR3 has 15 residues. Trimming stripped 3 bases from V and 2 bases from J, with 13 bases between. Germline lookup yields CDR1 SGHTA and CDR2 FQGNSA. CDR3 in DNA: TGTGCCAGCAGCTTCGGCTTCTATTCTCAAGAGACCCAGTACTTC. It encodes CASSFGFYSQETQYF.

This clonotype was counted between two and nine times. CDR3 amino acids: CASTLKAGEQYF. CDR3 bases: TGTGCCAGCACCCTTAAAGCGGGCGAGCAGTACTTC. The gene calls are TRBV5-8 and TRBJ2-7; D is possibly TRBD2 (6 bases). This CDR3 has 12 residues. Germline V gene sequence: CDR1 SGHTS, CDR2 YDEGEE. The V and J ends lost 6 bases and 6 bases respectively, with 13 bases between them.

This clonotype was seen more than once but under ten times. The gene calls are TRBV29-1 and TRBJ2-1; 9 bases are shared with TRBD1. CDR3 length: 11 residues. V trimming: 7 bases; J trimming: 6 bases; junction bases outside the gene matches: 1. The germline CDR1 and CDR2 sequences are SQVTM and ANQGSEA. In DNA form, the CDR3 reads TGCAGCGCGACAGGGGGCAATGAGCAGTTCTTC. Translated: CSATGGNEQFF.